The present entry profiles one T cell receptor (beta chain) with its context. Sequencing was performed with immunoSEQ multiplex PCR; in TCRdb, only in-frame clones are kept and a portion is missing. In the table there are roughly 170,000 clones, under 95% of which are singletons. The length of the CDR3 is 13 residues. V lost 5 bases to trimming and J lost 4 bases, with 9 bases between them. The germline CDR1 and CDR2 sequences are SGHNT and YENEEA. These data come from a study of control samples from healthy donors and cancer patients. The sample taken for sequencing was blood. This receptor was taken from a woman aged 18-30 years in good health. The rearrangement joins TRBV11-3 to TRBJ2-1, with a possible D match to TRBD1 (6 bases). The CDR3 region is CASSVGQYNEQFF. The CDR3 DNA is TGTGCCAGCAGCGTCGGACAGTACAATGAGCAGTTCTTC.